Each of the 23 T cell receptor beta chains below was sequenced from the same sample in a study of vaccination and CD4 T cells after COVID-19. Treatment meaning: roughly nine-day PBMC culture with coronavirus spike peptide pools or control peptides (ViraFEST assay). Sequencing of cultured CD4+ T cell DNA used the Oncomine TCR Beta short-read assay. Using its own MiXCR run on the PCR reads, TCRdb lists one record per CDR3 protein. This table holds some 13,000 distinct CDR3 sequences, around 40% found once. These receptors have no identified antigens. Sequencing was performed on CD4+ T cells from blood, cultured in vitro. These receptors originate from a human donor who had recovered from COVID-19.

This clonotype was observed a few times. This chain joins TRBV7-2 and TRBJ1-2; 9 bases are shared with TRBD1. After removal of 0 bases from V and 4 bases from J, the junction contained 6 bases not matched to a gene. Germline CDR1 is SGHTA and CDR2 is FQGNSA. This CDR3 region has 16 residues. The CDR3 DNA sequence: TGTGCCAGCAGCTTAGCTAGCTCGGACAGGGGCTATGGCTACACCTTC. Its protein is CASSLASSDRGYGYTF. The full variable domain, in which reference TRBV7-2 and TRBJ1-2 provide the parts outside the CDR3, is GAGVSQSPSNKVTEKGKDVELRCDPISGHTALYWYRQSLGQGLEFLIYFQGNSAPDKSGLPSDRFSAERTGGSVSTLTIQRTQQEDSAVYLCASSLASSDRGYGYTFGSGTRLTVV.

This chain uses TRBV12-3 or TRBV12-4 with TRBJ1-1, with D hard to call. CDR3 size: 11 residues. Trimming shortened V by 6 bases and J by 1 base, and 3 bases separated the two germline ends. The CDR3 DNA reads TGTGCCAGCAGCCGGAACACTGAAGCTTTCTTT. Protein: CASSRNTEAFF.

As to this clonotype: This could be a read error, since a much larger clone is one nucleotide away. In nucleotides, the CDR3 is TGTGCCAGCAGCTCCGGGACAGGGAACACCGGGGAGCTGTTTTTT. As protein: CASSSGTGNTGELFF. This chain connects TRBV5-4 to TRBJ2-2; 8 nucleotides agree with TRBD1. Germline V gene data show CDR1 as SGHNT and CDR2 as YYREEE (reference sequence). V dropped 3 bases and J dropped 1; count of bases not matched to a gene: 2. This CDR3 is built from 15 residues.

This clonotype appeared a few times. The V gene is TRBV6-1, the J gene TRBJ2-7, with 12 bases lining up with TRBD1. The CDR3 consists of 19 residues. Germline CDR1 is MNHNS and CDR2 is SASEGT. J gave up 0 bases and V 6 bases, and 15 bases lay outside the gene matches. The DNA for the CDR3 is TGTGCCAGCAGCACCGTCCCTGGGACAGGGGGCGAGGACTCCTACGAGCAGTACTTC. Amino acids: CASSTVPGTGGEDSYEQYF.

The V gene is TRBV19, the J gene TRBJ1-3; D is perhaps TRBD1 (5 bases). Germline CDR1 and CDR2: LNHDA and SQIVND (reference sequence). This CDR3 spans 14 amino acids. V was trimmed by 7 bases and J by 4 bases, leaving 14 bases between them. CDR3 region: CASKRGREGNTIYF. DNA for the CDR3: TGTGCCAGTAAACGGGGCAGGGAGGGAAACACCATATATTTT. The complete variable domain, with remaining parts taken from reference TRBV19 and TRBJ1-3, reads DGGITQSPKYLFRKEGQNVTLSCEQNLNHDAMYWYRQDPGQGLRLIYYSQIVNDFQKGDIAEGYSVSREKKESFPLTVTSAQKNPTAFYLCASKRGREGNTIYFGEGSWLTVV.

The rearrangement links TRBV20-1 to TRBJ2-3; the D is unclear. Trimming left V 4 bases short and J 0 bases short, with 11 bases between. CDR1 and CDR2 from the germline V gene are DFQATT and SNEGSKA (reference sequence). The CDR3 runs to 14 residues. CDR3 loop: CSANIEGSTDTQYF. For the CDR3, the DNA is TGCAGTGCTAACATAGAAGGTAGCACAGATACGCAGTATTTT.

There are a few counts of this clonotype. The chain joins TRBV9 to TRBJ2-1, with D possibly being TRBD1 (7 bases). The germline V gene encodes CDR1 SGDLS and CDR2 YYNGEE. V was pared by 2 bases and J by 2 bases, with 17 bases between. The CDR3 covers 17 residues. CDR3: CASSVRQGGFTYNEQFF. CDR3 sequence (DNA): TGTGCCAGCAGCGTCCGGCAGGGGGGCTTTACCTACAATGAGCAGTTCTTC.

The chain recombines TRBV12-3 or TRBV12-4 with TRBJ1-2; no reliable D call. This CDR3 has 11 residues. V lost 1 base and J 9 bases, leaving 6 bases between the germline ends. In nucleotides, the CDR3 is TGTGCCAGCAGTTTAGGCAGACGCTACACCTTC. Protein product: CASSLGRRYTF.

The CDR3 spells CASSLTGRTNEKLFF. The CDR3 DNA reads TGTGCCAGCAGTTTAACAGGACGAACTAATGAAAAACTGTTTTTT. This rearrangement joins TRBV27 to TRBJ1-4; perhaps TRBD1 as D (5 bases). The CDR3 has 15 amino acids. Deletions cut 2 bases from V and 1 base from J, with 8 bases between. Germline V lookup: CDR1 MNHEY, CDR2 SMNVEV (reference sequence).

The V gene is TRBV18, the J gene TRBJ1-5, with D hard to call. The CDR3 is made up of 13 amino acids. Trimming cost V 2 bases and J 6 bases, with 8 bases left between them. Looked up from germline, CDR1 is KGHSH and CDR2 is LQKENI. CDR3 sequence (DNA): TGTGCCAGCTCACCAGGTTGGGGTCAGCCCCAGCATTTT. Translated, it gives CASSPGWGQPQHF.

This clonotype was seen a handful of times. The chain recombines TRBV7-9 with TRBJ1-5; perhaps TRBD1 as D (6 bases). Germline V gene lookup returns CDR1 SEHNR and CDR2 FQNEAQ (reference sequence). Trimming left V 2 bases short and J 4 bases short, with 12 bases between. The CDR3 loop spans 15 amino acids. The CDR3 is CASSLNRALNQPQHF. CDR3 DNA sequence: TGTGCCAGCAGCTTAAACAGGGCCCTAAATCAGCCCCAGCATTTT.

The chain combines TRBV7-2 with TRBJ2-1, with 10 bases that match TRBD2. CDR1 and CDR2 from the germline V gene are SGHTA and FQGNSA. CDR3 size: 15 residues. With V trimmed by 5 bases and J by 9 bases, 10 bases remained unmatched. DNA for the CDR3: TGTGCCAGCAGCATCTCCGGGACTAGCGTTAGTGAGCAGTTCTTC. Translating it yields CASSISGTSVSEQFF.

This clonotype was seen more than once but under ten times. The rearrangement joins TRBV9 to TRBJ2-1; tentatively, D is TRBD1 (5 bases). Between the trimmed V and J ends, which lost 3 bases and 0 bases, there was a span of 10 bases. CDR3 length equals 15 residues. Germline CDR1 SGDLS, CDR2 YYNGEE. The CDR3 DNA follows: TGTGCCAGCAGCGCGACAGTTCTCTCCTACAATGAGCAGTTCTTC. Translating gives CASSATVLSYNEQFF.

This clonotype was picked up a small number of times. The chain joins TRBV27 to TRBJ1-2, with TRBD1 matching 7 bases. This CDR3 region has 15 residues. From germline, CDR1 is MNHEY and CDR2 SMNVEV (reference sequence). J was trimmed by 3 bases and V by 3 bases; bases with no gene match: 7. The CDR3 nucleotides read TGTGCCAGCAGTTTCATCCGACAGGGCCACTATGGCTACACCTTC. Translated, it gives CASSFIRQGHYGYTF.

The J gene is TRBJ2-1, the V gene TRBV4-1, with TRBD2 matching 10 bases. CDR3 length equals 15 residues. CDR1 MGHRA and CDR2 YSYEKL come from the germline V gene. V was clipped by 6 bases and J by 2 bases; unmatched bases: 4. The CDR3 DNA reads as TGCGCCAGCAGATCCCTAGCGGGAGCCTACAATGAGCAGTTCTTC. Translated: CASRSLAGAYNEQFF.

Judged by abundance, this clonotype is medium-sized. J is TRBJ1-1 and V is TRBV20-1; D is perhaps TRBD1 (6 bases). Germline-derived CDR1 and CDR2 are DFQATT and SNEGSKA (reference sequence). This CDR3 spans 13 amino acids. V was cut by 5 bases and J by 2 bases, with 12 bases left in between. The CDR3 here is CSASAGVNTEAFF. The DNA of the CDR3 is TGCAGTGCTTCGGCAGGGGTAAACACTGAAGCTTTCTTT.

CDR3 coding DNA: TGCGCCAGCAGCATAGGACAGGCTACAGATACGCAGTATTTT. Amino acid sequence: CASSIGQATDTQYF. This chain uses TRBV5-1 with TRBJ2-3; 7 nucleotides agree with TRBD1. The CDR3 extends over 14 amino acids. V was clipped by 4 bases and J by 3 bases; unmatched bases: 5. The germline V gene encodes CDR1 SGHRS and CDR2 YFSETQ.

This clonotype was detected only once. CDR3 bases: TGTGCCAGCAGCCAGTCGGTGGGTGGCTACACCTTC. Amino acid sequence: CASSQSVGGYTF. The rearrangement uses TRBV3-1 and TRBJ1-2; no clear D gene. The CDR3 has 12 residues. From germline, CDR1 is LGHDT and CDR2 YNNKEL (reference sequence). The V and J ends lost 3 bases and 7 bases respectively, with 9 bases between them.

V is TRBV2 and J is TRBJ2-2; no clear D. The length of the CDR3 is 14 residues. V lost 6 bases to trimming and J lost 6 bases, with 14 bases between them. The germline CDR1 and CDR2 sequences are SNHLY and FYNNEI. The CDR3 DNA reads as TGTGCCAGCAGGACTGATAGAGGCCCCGGGGAGCTGTTTTTT. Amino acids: CASRTDRGPGELFF.

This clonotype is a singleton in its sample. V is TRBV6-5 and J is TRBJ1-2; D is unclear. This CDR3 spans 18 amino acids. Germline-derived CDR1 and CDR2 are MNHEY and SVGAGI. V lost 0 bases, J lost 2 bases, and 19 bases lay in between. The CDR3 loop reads CASSYSAGLTLGNYGYTF. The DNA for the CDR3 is TGTGCCAGCAGTTACTCTGCCGGACTAACCCTGGGAAACTATGGCTACACCTTC.

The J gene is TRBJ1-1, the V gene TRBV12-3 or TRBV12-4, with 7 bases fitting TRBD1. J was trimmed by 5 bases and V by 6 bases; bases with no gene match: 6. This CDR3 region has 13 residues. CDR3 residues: CASSGRGGTEAFF. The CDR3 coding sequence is TGTGCCAGCAGCGGCAGGGGGGGTACTGAAGCTTTCTTT.

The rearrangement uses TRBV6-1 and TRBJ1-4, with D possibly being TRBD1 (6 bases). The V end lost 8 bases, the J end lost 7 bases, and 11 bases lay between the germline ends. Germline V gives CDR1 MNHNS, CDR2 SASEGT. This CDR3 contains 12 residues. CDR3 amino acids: CASRGLGEKLFF. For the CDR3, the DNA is TGTGCCAGCCGGGGGCTAGGTGAAAAACTGTTTTTT.

In DNA form, the CDR3 reads TGTGCCAGCTGCTTGGTCCAGGGAGGCACCGGGGAGCTGTTTTTT. It is translated as CASCLVQGGTGELFF. The V gene is TRBV12-3 or TRBV12-4, the J gene TRBJ2-2; weak D call: TRBD2 (6 bases). The V end was cut by 8 bases, the J end by 4 bases, with 17 bases between. The CDR3 totals 15 residues.